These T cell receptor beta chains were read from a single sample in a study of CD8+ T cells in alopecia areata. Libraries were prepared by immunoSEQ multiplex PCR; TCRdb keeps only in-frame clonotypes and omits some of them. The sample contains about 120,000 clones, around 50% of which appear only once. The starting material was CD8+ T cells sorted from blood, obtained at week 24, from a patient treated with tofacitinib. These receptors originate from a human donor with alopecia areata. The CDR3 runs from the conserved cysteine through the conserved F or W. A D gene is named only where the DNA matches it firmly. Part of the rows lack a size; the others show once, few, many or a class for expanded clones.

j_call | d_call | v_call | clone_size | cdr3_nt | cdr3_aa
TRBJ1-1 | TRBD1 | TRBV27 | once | TGTGCCAGCAGTCAGGGGGCGGTCACTGAAGCTTTCTTT | CASSQGAVTEAFF
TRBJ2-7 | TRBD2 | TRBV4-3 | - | TGCGCCAGCAGCCAAGATCCTCTAGCGGGACCATCGGACGAGCAGTACTTC | CASSQDPLAGPSDEQYF
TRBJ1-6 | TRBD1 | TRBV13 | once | TGTGCCAGCAGTCAGGGGGGAGCCTATAATTCACCCCTCCACTTT | CASSQGGAYNSPLHF
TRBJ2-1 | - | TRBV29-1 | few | TGCAGCGTTGTAGGACCGAATGAGCAGTTCTTC | CSVVGPNEQFF
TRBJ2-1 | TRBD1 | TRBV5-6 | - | TGTGCCAGCGGGATACAGGGGGCCCTCTACAATGAGCAGTTCTTC | CASGIQGALYNEQFF
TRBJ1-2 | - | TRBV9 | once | TGTGCCAGCAGTGCTCTGGCAGGTGGCGGCTACACCTTC | CASSALAGGGYTF
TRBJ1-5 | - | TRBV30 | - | TGTGCCTGGAAGGGGAAAAGTCGCAATCAGCCCCAGCATTTT | CAWKGKSRNQPQHF
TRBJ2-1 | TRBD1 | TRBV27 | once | TGTGCCAGCAGTGTCTGGGACAGGGCCTACAATGAGCAGTTCTTC | CASSVWDRAYNEQFF
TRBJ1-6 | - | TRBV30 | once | TGTGCCTGGAGTGAGATGGGAGGTTCACCCCTCCACTTT | CAWSEMGGSPLHF
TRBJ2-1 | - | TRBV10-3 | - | TGTGCCATCAGTGAGCGGGACTGGGACAATGAGCAGTTCTTC | CAISERDWDNEQFF
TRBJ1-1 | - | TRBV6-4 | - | TGTGCCAGCAGTGACAACAGGAACACTGAAGCTTTCTTT | CASSDNRNTEAFF
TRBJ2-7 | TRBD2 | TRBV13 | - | TGTGCCAGCAGCCACCCTAGCGGGGGGGCCTACGAGCAGTACTTC | CASSHPSGGAYEQYF
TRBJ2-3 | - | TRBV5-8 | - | TGTGCCAGCAGCCCCACCTGGGACCAACGCACAGATACGCAGTATTTT | CASSPTWDQRTDTQYF
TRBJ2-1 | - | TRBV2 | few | TGTGCCAGCAGTGATTCGGGTCCCTACAGTGAGCAGTTCTTC | CASSDSGPYSEQFF
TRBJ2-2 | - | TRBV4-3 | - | TGCGCCAGCAGCCAAGATCTGGCTCCAGGGTGGGCCGGGGAGCTGTTTTTT | CASSQDLAPGWAGELFF
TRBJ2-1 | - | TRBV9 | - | TGTGCCAGCTCAGGGAGCCTCGCGCTAGATGAGCAGTTCTTC | CASSGSLALDEQFF
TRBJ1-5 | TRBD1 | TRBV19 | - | TGTGCCAGTAAGGGGGCCTTCAGCAATCAGCCCCAGCATTTT | CASKGAFSNQPQHF
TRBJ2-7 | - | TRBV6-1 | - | TGTGCCAGCAGTGAAATTAAAGGGGTAGCCTACGAGCAGTACTTC | CASSEIKGVAYEQYF
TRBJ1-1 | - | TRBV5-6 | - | TGTGCCAGCAGCTTGGGCGGCGGGGGCACTGAAGCTTTCTTT | CASSLGGGGTEAFF
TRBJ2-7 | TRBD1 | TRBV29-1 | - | TGCAGCGTTGAAGATAAAGGGACAGGGTATCACGAGCAGTACTTC | CSVEDKGTGYHEQYF
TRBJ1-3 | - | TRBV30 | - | TGTGCCTGGAGTCACCAGGCGGGAACGATTGGAAACACCATATATTTT | CAWSHQAGTIGNTIYF
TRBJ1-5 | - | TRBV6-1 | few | TGTGCCAGCGGCCCGGTGGGTAATCAGCCCCAGCATTTT | CASGPVGNQPQHF
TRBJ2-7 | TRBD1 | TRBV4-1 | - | TGCGCCAGCAGCTCCCGGACAGGTACCTACGAGCAGTACTTC | CASSSRTGTYEQYF
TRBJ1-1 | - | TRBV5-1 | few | TGCGCCAGCAGCACGGACAGATCCACTGAAGCTTTCTTT | CASSTDRSTEAFF
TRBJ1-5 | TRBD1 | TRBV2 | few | TGTGCCAGCAGTGACAGGGGGCTCCAGCCCCAGCATTTT | CASSDRGLQPQHF
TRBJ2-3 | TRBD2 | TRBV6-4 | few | TGTGCCAGCAGTGTAACTAGCGGGGGGGCCACAGATACGCAGTATTTT | CASSVTSGGATDTQYF
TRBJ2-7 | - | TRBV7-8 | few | TGTGCCAGCAGCTTACTGCAGGGGCCTTTCTACGAGCAGTACTTC | CASSLLQGPFYEQYF